Presented here are 31 T cell receptor beta chains from one specimen sequenced in a study of OX40 agonist ivuxolimab in advanced cancers. Clones were sequenced by immunoSEQ multiplex PCR, and TCRdb holds only the in-frame ones, with some missing. The table shows around 70,000 clones, with approximately 86% occurring only once. Specimen: CD4+ or CD8+ T cells sorted from blood, collected in a trial of the OX40 agonist ivuxolimab. The receptors come from an adult with an advanced solid tumor such as melanoma, head and neck, liver or kidney cancer.

The chain recombines TRBV19 with TRBJ1-6, with 8 bases lining up with TRBD1. The CDR3 length is 15 residues. J was trimmed by 9 bases and V by 7 bases; bases with no gene match: 11. The germline V gene has CDR1 LNHDA and CDR2 SQIVND (reference sequence). The CDR3 DNA follows: TGTGCCAGTACTCGAGGGGCAGGGGGCGGTTCACCCCTCCACTTT. This translates into CASTRGAGGGSPLHF.

This clone was seen only once. This chain connects TRBV5-1 to TRBJ1-2; the D is unclear. Germline CDR1 and CDR2: SGHRS and YFSETQ. The CDR3 has 14 amino acids. The germline V and J ends were trimmed by 1 base and 0 bases, with 7 bases remaining between them. CDR3 nucleotide sequence: TGCGCCAGCAGCTTGAGCACAGCTAACTATGGCTACACCTTC. Amino acids: CASSLSTANYGYTF.

V is TRBV10-3 and J is TRBJ2-7; D is tentatively TRBD1 or TRBD2 (5 bases each). Germline assignment: CDR1 ENHRY and CDR2 SYGVKD. This CDR3 is built from 19 residues. The V and J ends lost 0 bases and 3 bases respectively, with 24 bases between them. The CDR3: CAISESIWEWQGGIYEQYF. For the CDR3, the DNA is TGTGCCATCAGTGAGTCGATATGGGAGTGGCAGGGCGGCATCTACGAGCAGTACTTC.

The rearrangement links TRBV7-2 to TRBJ1-2; unclear D gene. CDR1 is SGHTA and CDR2 is FQGNSA in the germline V gene. V was shortened by 6 bases and J by 3 bases, with 11 bases between the two germline ends. The CDR3 covers 13 residues. In nucleotides, the CDR3 is TGTGCCAGCAGTCTCCATATAGACTATGGCTACACCTTC. The encoded protein is CASSLHIDYGYTF.

This clone is a singleton in its sample. This rearrangement joins TRBV11-2 to TRBJ1-4, with D maybe TRBD1 (5 bases). The CDR3 contains 17 residues. Germline-derived CDR1 and CDR2 are SGHAT and FQNNGV. V was pared by 1 base and J by 2 bases, with 14 bases between. Written as DNA, the CDR3 is TGTGCCAGCAGCTTAGGAACTCCCTGGGACACTAATGAAAAACTGTTTTTT. Translation gives CASSLGTPWDTNEKLFF.

This rearrangement joins TRBV11-2 to TRBJ2-3; weak D call: TRBD2 (5 bases). V was clipped by 4 bases and J by 3 bases, with 11 bases between them. Germline CDR1 and CDR2: SGHAT and FQNNGV. The CDR3 contains 14 residues. CDR3 amino acids: CASSSREPTDTQYF. For the CDR3, the DNA is TGTGCCAGCAGCTCAAGGGAGCCGACAGATACGCAGTATTTT.

The chain joins TRBV5-1 to TRBJ2-5; D uncertain. This CDR3 region has 14 residues. With 3 bases removed from V and 5 bases from J, the gap between germline ends came to 14 bases. The germline gives CDR1 SGHRS, CDR2 YFSETQ. As DNA, the CDR3 is TGCGCCAGCAGCTCGAGTGGCGGAAGGGAGACCCAGTACTTC. Translation: CASSSSGGRETQYF.

This clone was seen a single time. The V call is TRBV27, the J call TRBJ2-3, with no clear D. The V gene's germline CDR1 is MNHEY and CDR2 SMNVEV (reference sequence). V dropped 0 bases and J dropped 0 bases, with 10 bases sitting between them. This CDR3 has 16 residues. CDR3 sequence: CASSLSRTDSTDTQYF. The CDR3 DNA reads TGTGCCAGCAGTTTATCGCGGACGGATAGCACAGATACGCAGTATTTT.

CDR3 coding DNA: TGTGCCAGCAGCTTAGCGCTGCGGGGTATTCTTTCTGAGCAGTTCTTC. It encodes CASSLALRGILSEQFF. This chain joins TRBV7-2 and TRBJ2-1, with a possible D match to TRBD2 (6 bases). Germline V lookup: CDR1 SGHTA, CDR2 FQGNSA. Between the trimmed V and J ends, which lost 0 bases and 9 bases, there was a span of 18 bases. This CDR3 is built from 16 residues.

The rearrangement links TRBV19 to TRBJ1-1; D uncertain. With 2 bases removed from V and 1 base from J, the gap between germline ends came to 17 bases. Germline CDR1 and CDR2: LNHDA and SQIVND (reference sequence). The CDR3 extends over 17 amino acids. The CDR3 nucleotides read TGTGCCAGTAGTATAACCCCACCTCCGTTGAGGAACACTGAAGCTTTCTTT. Translation gives CASSITPPPLRNTEAFF.

V usage is TRBV13 and J usage is TRBJ1-2, with D uncertain. CDR1 PRHDT and CDR2 FYEKMQ come from the germline V gene (reference sequence). The CDR3 loop spans 13 amino acids. V lost 5 bases and J 8 bases, leaving 15 bases between the germline ends. The CDR3 DNA reads TGTGCCAGCAGCCTTGAGGGCCTAGGGGGCTACACCTTC. Translated, it gives CASSLEGLGGYTF.

CDR3 nucleotides: TGTGCCAGCAGCTTAGCAAGCGGGTTCGGTGAAAAACTGTTTTTT. It specifies CASSLASGFGEKLFF. V is TRBV7-9 and J is TRBJ1-4; D gene uncertain. The V gene lost 0 bases and the J gene lost 7 bases, with 12 bases spanning the gap. The CDR3 contains 15 residues. CDR1 is SEHNR and CDR2 is FQNEAQ in the germline V gene (reference sequence).

The genes are TRBV7-2 and TRBJ2-3, with TRBD2 identical over 14 bases. V lost 5 bases, J lost 0 bases, and 7 bases stayed unmatched. CDR1 SGHTA and CDR2 FQGNSA come from the germline V gene. The CDR3 sequence is 18 residues long. As DNA, the CDR3 is TGTGCCAGCAGCCCCGGGACTAGCGGGGGCGCTAGCACAGATACGCAGTATTTT. Amino acid sequence: CASSPGTSGGASTDTQYF.

The chain recombines TRBV5-1 with TRBJ2-5; no reliable D call. V was cut by 0 bases and J by 1 base, with 10 bases left in between. The germline V gene has CDR1 SGHRS and CDR2 YFSETQ. There are 15 residues in the CDR3. CDR3 DNA sequence: TGCGCCAGCAGCTTGGGTGGCCCGATCCAAGAGACCCAGTACTTC. Translated, it gives CASSLGGPIQETQYF.

This sequence joins TRBV30 and TRBJ2-3; TRBD2 might be the D (5 bases). The CDR3 length is 16 residues. Per the germline V gene, CDR1 is GTSNPN and CDR2 is SVGIG (reference sequence). Trimming shortened V by 8 bases and J by 3 bases, and 24 bases separated the two germline ends. DNA for the CDR3: TGTGCCCGGTCCCTTGGGCTAGCCCAACGGACAGATACGCAGTATTTT. The encoded protein is CARSLGLAQRTDTQYF.

The rearrangement uses TRBV5-6 and TRBJ1-2, with TRBD1 identical over 7 bases. This CDR3 region has 13 residues. V lost 1 base, J lost 8 bases, and 5 bases stayed unmatched. CDR1 is SGHDT and CDR2 is YYEEEE in the germline V gene. The CDR3 protein is CASSLRQGDGYTF. CDR3 bases: TGTGCCAGCAGCTTGCGACAGGGTGACGGCTACACCTTC.

This sequence joins TRBV11-2 and TRBJ2-5, with TRBD2 as a possible D gene (6 bases). The CDR3 extends over 14 amino acids. Germline CDR1 reads SGHAT; CDR2 reads FQNNGV. Between the trimmed V and J ends, which lost 5 bases and 2 bases, there was a span of 12 bases. CDR3 sequence reads: CASSPTRRQETQYF. The CDR3, as DNA: TGTGCCAGCAGCCCGACTAGACGGCAAGAGACCCAGTACTTC.

J is TRBJ2-2 and V is TRBV5-1; D uncertain. V was clipped by 3 bases and J by 0 bases, with 12 bases between them. The CDR3 runs to 16 residues. CDR1 and CDR2 from the germline V gene are SGHRS and YFSETQ. The CDR3 sequence: CASSYRDIPNTGELFF. CDR3 nucleotides: TGCGCCAGCAGCTACCGCGACATACCGAACACCGGGGAGCTGTTTTTT.

The rearrangement uses TRBV2 and TRBJ2-2; 8 positions agree with TRBD2. V lost 8 bases and J lost 5; bases outside the gene matches: 16. Germline values: CDR1 SNHLY, CDR2 FYNNEI. The CDR3 loop spans 17 amino acids. CDR3 amino acids: CASRGGWRGARTGELFF. The CDR3 DNA is TGTGCCAGCCGTGGTGGGTGGCGGGGGGCCAGGACCGGGGAGCTGTTTTTT.

The chain uses TRBV6-1 and TRBJ1-2; 7 bases agree with TRBD1. The CDR3 has 15 amino acids. V lost 5 bases to trimming and J lost 0 bases; unmatched junction nucleotides: 6. Germline values: CDR1 MNHNS, CDR2 SASEGT. The CDR3 region is CASSWTGDANYGYTF. In DNA, the CDR3 is TGTGCCAGCAGTTGGACAGGTGACGCTAACTATGGCTACACCTTC.

A remark on this clone: Relative to the germline gene, one junction end is altered; a read error may explain this. CDR3 amino acids: CASTEGRSQPQHF. The CDR3 bases are TGTGCCAGCACTGAAGGCCGAAGTCAGCCCCAGCATTTT. V is TRBV2 and J is TRBJ1-5; D unclear. Germline V lookup: CDR1 SNHLY, CDR2 FYNNEI. CDR3 size: 13 residues.

The chain has TRBV6-5 and TRBJ2-1, with D perhaps matching TRBD1 or TRBD2 (6 bases each). V gave up 1 base and J gave up 6 bases, with 13 bases separating them. From germline, CDR1 is MNHEY and CDR2 SVGAGI. CDR3 size: 15 residues. CDR3 residues: CASSYYPQGGNEQFF. The CDR3 coding sequence is TGTGCCAGCAGTTACTATCCACAGGGAGGCAATGAGCAGTTCTTC.

With regard to this clone: Additional DNA sequences in this sample encode the identical CDR3. The chain has TRBV5-4 and TRBJ1-2; no definite D call. CDR3 length: 11 amino acids. Germline V lookup: CDR1 SGHNT, CDR2 YYREEE (reference sequence). The germline V and J ends were trimmed by 0 bases and 8 bases, with 5 bases remaining between them. The CDR3 here is CASSLAGGYTF. The CDR3, as DNA: TGTGCCAGCAGCTTGGCCGGCGGCTACACCTTC.

V is TRBV2 and J is TRBJ1-2, with a possible D match to TRBD1 (5 bases). The germline V gene encodes CDR1 SNHLY and CDR2 FYNNEI. Trimming shortened V by 6 bases and J by 2 bases, and 10 bases separated the two germline ends. The CDR3 length is 13 residues. CDR3 sequence reads: CASRAGKNYGYTF. As DNA, the CDR3 is TGTGCCAGCAGGGCAGGGAAGAACTATGGCTACACCTTC.

The table lists this clone with a few counts. The limits of the CDR3 on the DNA are not certain, so only TCRdb's listed CDR3 is given. The chain combines TRBV5-1 with TRBJ1-1. The germline CDR1 and CDR2 sequences are SGHRS and YFSETQ. The CDR3 sequence runs 14 residues, both termini included. Here the CDR3 reads CASILDAGGTEAFF.

This sequence joins TRBV28 and TRBJ1-4, with D possibly matching TRBD1 (6 bases). Germline CDR1 reads MDHEN; CDR2 reads SYDVKM. The CDR3 has 14 amino acids. Trimming shortened V by 7 bases and J by 6 bases, and 15 bases separated the two germline ends. The chain's CDR3 is CASTEGGGYEKLFF. The DNA of the CDR3 is TGTGCCAGCACTGAAGGGGGGGGGTATGAAAAACTGTTTTTT.

The rearrangement links TRBV10-1 to TRBJ2-5, with 14 bases that match TRBD2. This CDR3 is built from 17 residues. Germline values: CDR1 WNHNN, CDR2 SYGVQD (reference sequence). With 0 bases clipped from V and 4 bases from J, the junction kept 4 bases outside the gene matches. The chain's CDR3 is CASSESAGLAGGETQYF. As DNA, the CDR3 is TGCGCCAGCAGTGAGTCGGCCGGACTAGCGGGGGGAGAGACCCAGTACTTC.

This clone showed up just once. The gene calls are TRBV5-1 and TRBJ2-6; the match to TRBD1 covers 7 bases. Germline CDR1 SGHRS, CDR2 YFSETQ. This CDR3 contains 18 residues. V gave up 4 bases and J gave up 0 bases; unmatched junction bases: 10. CDR3 bases: TGCGCCAGCAGCCTGTCCCCTCAGGGGGTCTCTGGGGCCAACGTCCTGACTTTC. Its protein is CASSLSPQGVSGANVLTF.

This chain links TRBV7-3 with TRBJ2-2; TRBD1 might be the D (5 bases). There are 14 residues in the CDR3. Looked up from germline, CDR1 is SGHTA and CDR2 is FQGTGA. V was shortened by 6 bases and J by 5 bases, with 13 bases between the two germline ends. DNA for the CDR3: TGTGCCAGCAGTCGCAATAAGGGGACCGGGGAGCTGTTTTTT. This encodes CASSRNKGTGELFF.

The chain recombines TRBV5-1 with TRBJ2-1; the D gene is possibly TRBD1 (6 bases). V lost 3 bases, J lost 4 bases, and 11 bases lay in between. Germline V lookup: CDR1 SGHRS, CDR2 YFSETQ. The CDR3 extends over 14 amino acids. CDR3 nucleotide sequence: TGCGCCAGCAGCTCGGGACAAACTTACAATGAGCAGTTCTTC. Its protein is CASSSGQTYNEQFF.

In this sample, this clone turned up once. The chain recombines TRBV9 with TRBJ2-5, with 9 bases aligning to TRBD2. The CDR3 loop spans 15 amino acids. The J segment lost 5 bases and the V segment lost 3 bases, leaving 8 bases of the junction unmatched. The V gene's germline CDR1 is SGDLS and CDR2 YYNGEE. The CDR3, as DNA: TGTGCCAGCAGCGGCATAGCGGGAGTTACGGAGACCCAGTACTTC. Protein product: CASSGIAGVTETQYF.